The 29 T cell receptor beta chains below were found in one sample sequenced in a study of Graves' ophthalmopathy and Graves' hyperthyroidism. Amplification targeted the TCR beta CDR3 regions, with RNA transcripts as the source material. HTBI primers primed a first-round RT-PCR, and a second-round multiplex PCR followed. Each CDR3 protein is one row after TCRdb ran MiXCR on the multiplex PCR reads. Of 200,000 to 250,000 distinct CDR3 sequences detected, roughly 21% appear once; the ten largest clones hold roughly 42%. Sequencing was performed on peripheral blood. These receptors were taken from a woman between 50 and 59 years old with Graves' ophthalmopathy.

This chain joins TRBV12-3 or TRBV12-4 and TRBJ1-5; a possible D gene is TRBD1 (5 bases). The CDR3 loop spans 13 amino acids. The V and J ends lost 7 bases and 6 bases respectively, with 13 bases between them. CDR3: CASTISGGQPQHF. For the CDR3, the DNA is TGTGCCAGCACTATCTCTGGGGGTCAGCCCCAGCATTTT.

The gene calls are TRBV29-1 and TRBJ2-5; 12 positions agree with TRBD2. Looked up from germline, CDR1 is SQVTM and CDR2 is ANQGSEA. The CDR3 runs 14 residues. Trimming cost V 2 bases and J 4 bases; bases outside gene matches: 2. In nucleotides, the CDR3 is TGCAGCGTTGAACCTAGCGGGAGGGGAGAGACCCAGTACTTC. Residues: CSVEPSGRGETQYF.

This clonotype showed up many times. This rearrangement joins TRBV10-3 to TRBJ1-2; D unclear. Germline V lookup: CDR1 ENHRY, CDR2 SYGVKD. CDR3 length: 12 residues. V lost 3 bases to trimming and J lost 2 bases, with 4 bases between them. The CDR3 bases are TGTGCCATCAGTGACAGCAACTATGGCTACACCTTC. Protein product: CAISDSNYGYTF.

This clonotype came up many times. This chain joins TRBV12-3 or TRBV12-4 and TRBJ2-2; D is unresolved. The V and J ends lost 4 bases and 6 bases respectively, with 3 bases between them. The length of the CDR3 is 11 residues. CDR3 nucleotides: TGTGCCAGCAGTTCCTCCGGGGAGCTGTTTTTT. Its translation: CASSSSGELFF.

This clonotype was counted many times. The chain joins TRBV7-3 to TRBJ2-5; D might be TRBD1 or TRBD2, each matching 5 bases. The V end lost 1 base, the J end lost 7 bases, and 13 bases lay between the germline ends. The CDR3 extends over 14 amino acids. Looked up from germline, CDR1 is SGHTA and CDR2 is FQGTGA. CDR3 in amino acids: CASSLMAGTGTQYF. CDR3 nucleotide sequence: TGTGCCAGCAGCTTAATGGCCGGGACGGGGACCCAGTACTTC.

This clonotype has just a few counts. The V and J genes are TRBV7-2 and TRBJ1-1; the match to TRBD1 covers 7 bases. V lost 5 bases, J lost 0 bases, and 6 bases stayed unmatched. Germline CDR1 and CDR2: SGHTA and FQGNSA. CDR3 length: 15 amino acids. Here the CDR3 reads CASSNTGALNTEAFF. In DNA, the CDR3 is TGTGCCAGCAGCAATACAGGGGCTTTGAACACTGAAGCTTTCTTT.

Of note for this clonotype: A much larger clone sits a single nucleotide away, making a read error possible. As the CDR3 is not closed by the conserved phenylalanine or tryptophan, this likely results from a read error. The chain joins TRBV10-2 to TRBJ1-2; D gene uncertain. This CDR3 comprises 15 residues. The V and J ends lost 3 bases and 0 bases respectively, with 11 bases between them. CDR1 WSHSY and CDR2 SAAADI come from the germline V gene. CDR3 sequence (DNA): TGCGCCAGCAGTGACCAGCAACCTGCTAACTATGGCTACACCTCC. This encodes CASSDQQPANYGYTS.

This clonotype was seen ten or more times. The chain carries TRBV7-9 and TRBJ2-5; D may match TRBD1 or TRBD2 (5 bases each). Germline V gene data show CDR1 as SEHNR and CDR2 as FQNEAQ (reference sequence). The CDR3 spans 12 residues. Trimming removed 2 bases at V and 10 bases at J, with 11 bases between. The CDR3 loop is CASSLKWDDQYF. Written as DNA, the CDR3 is TGTGCCAGCAGCTTAAAGTGGGACGACCAGTACTTC. The variable domain in full, with the rest retrieved from reference TRBV7-9 and TRBJ2-5, is DTGVSQNPRHKITKRGQNVTFRCDPISEHNRLYWYRQTLGQGPEFLTYFQNEAQLEKSRLLSDRFSAERPKGSFSTLEIQRTEQGDSAMYLCASSLKWDDQYFGPGTRLLVL.

This clonotype was detected once. The chain links TRBV18 to TRBJ2-2; no reliable D call. This CDR3 is built from 13 residues. From germline, CDR1 is KGHSH and CDR2 LQKENI. With 6 bases removed from V and 7 bases from J, the gap between germline ends came to 12 bases. The CDR3 region has the DNA TGTGCCAGCTCTCCAGAGGAACTCGGGGAGCTGTTTTTT. The encoded protein is CASSPEELGELFF. Looking up the rest from reference TRBV18 and TRBJ2-2 gives the full variable domain: NAGVMQNPRHLVRRRGQEARLRCSPMKGHSHVYWYRQLPEEGLKFMVYLQKENIIDESGMPKERFSAEFPKEGPSILRIQQVVRGDSAAYFCASSPEELGELFFGEGSRLTVL.

This clonotype was counted at least ten times. The CDR3 bases are TGTGCCAGCGCTCGCGGGACGGCTAGCAATCAGCCCCAGCATTTT. It specifies CASARGTASNQPQHF. The chain is built from TRBV12-3 or TRBV12-4 and TRBJ1-5; D is perhaps TRBD1 (5 bases). Trimming removed 8 bases from V and 0 bases from J, with 14 bases in between. This CDR3 region has 15 residues.

This clonotype was seen many times. The chain couples TRBV6-5 to TRBJ1-1; D not certain. Germline V lookup: CDR1 MNHEY, CDR2 SVGAGI. The CDR3 totals 13 residues. Trimming left V 2 bases short and J 10 bases short, with 14 bases between. DNA of the CDR3: TGTGCCAGCAGTTACGGGCAGGTGCGACGAGCTTTCTTT. Translating it yields CASSYGQVRRAFF.

This clonotype came up many times. This rearrangement joins TRBV5-1 to TRBJ1-1, with 11 bases that match TRBD1. This CDR3 is built from 16 residues. Unmatched junction bases numbered 6, after V lost 0 bases and J lost 5 bases. Germline assignment: CDR1 SGHRS and CDR2 YFSETQ. CDR3 protein: CASSLVGQGAKTEAFF. CDR3 in DNA: TGCGCCAGCAGCTTGGTAGGACAGGGGGCGAAAACTGAAGCTTTCTTT.

At least ten counts were recorded for this clonotype. The V and J genes are TRBV24-1 and TRBJ2-7; TRBD2 matches at 16 bases. Per germline, CDR1 KGHDR and CDR2 SFDVKD. After removal of 5 bases from V and 1 base from J, the junction contained 10 bases not matched to a gene. The CDR3 loop spans 19 amino acids. CDR3 in DNA: TGTGCCACCAGTGGTGTCCCGGGACTAGCGGGAGGGGTTTCCTACGAGCAGTACTTC. This sequence encodes CATSGVPGLAGGVSYEQYF.

On this clonotype: This may be a read error, as it is one base from a much larger clone. The chain is built from TRBV20-1 and TRBJ2-7; 7 bases are shared with TRBD1. Germline CDR1 DFQATT, CDR2 SNEGSKA (reference sequence). CDR3 length: 14 amino acids. DNA of the CDR3: TGCGGTGCTATCCCCGGTGGGACAGAGTACGAGCAGTACTTC. This translates into CGAIPGGTEYEQYF.

This clonotype was picked up many times. V is TRBV12-3 or TRBV12-4 and J is TRBJ2-5; D gene ambiguous. The CDR3 is 13 amino acids. Trimming removed 3 bases at V and 4 bases at J, with 9 bases between. The CDR3 DNA is TGTGCCAGCAGTTTGGGTCGGAGAGAGACCCAGTACTTC. Translated, it gives CASSLGRRETQYF.

The rearrangement joins TRBV3-1 to TRBJ2-7; D not resolved. CDR1 is LGHDT, CDR2 YNNKEL, per germline (reference sequence). Trimming removed 10 bases at V and 0 bases at J, with 10 bases between. The CDR3 is 12 residues long. CDR3 sequence (DNA): TGTGCCACCGAATCCGACTCCTACGAGCAGTACTTC. Residues: CATESDSYEQYF.

This clonotype was seen repeatedly, ten times or more. This rearrangement joins TRBV11-2 to TRBJ1-2; 7 bases are a match to TRBD1. Germline CDR1 is SGHAT and CDR2 is FQNNGV. V shed 1 base, J shed 5 bases, and the junction held 4 bases outside the gene matches. The length of the CDR3 is 14 residues. The CDR3 here is CASSLVRRGYGYTF. The DNA of the CDR3 is TGTGCCAGCAGCTTAGTCCGCAGGGGGTATGGCTACACCTTC. The variable domain in full, completed from reference TRBV11-2 and TRBJ1-2, reads EAGVAQSPRYKIIEKRQSVAFWCNPISGHATLYWYQQILGQGPKLLIQFQNNGVVDDSQLPKDRFSAERLKGVDSTLKIQPAKLEDSAVYLCASSLVRRGYGYTFGSGTRLTVV.

This clonotype was seen ten or more times. The chain carries TRBV20-1 and TRBJ2-7; TRBD2 agrees at 11 bases. Germline trimming cut 3 bases from V and 2 bases from J; bases unmatched to any gene: 6. Germline-derived CDR1 and CDR2 are DFQATT and SNEGSKA (reference sequence). CDR3 size: 15 residues. The CDR3 coding sequence is TGCAGTGCTAGGTACACTAGCGGGAGTACCTACGAGCAGTACTTC. It codes for CSARYTSGSTYEQYF.

The chain has TRBV6-1 and TRBJ2-1; 7 bases are a match to TRBD1. The germline V gene encodes CDR1 MNHNS and CDR2 SASEGT. V gave up 6 bases and J gave up 0 bases; unmatched junction bases: 8. The CDR3 extends over 16 amino acids. The CDR3 DNA is TGTGCCAGCAGGACCTTACAGGGGAGCTCCTACAATGAGCAGTTCTTC. Protein sequence: CASRTLQGSSYNEQFF.

This clonotype was observed at least ten times. The rearrangement links TRBV6-1 to TRBJ2-5; D gene uncertain. Germline-derived CDR1 and CDR2 are MNHNS and SASEGT. The CDR3 has 13 amino acids. Between the trimmed V and J ends, which lost 5 bases and 7 bases, there was a span of 14 bases. CDR3 nucleotides: TGTGCCAGCAGTACCACCCCGGAAGGGACCCAGTACTTC. The encoded protein is CASSTTPEGTQYF.

This chain connects TRBV12-3 or TRBV12-4 to TRBJ2-7; no definite D call. The V end was cut by 3 bases, the J end by 3 bases, with 6 bases between. There are 12 residues in the CDR3. CDR3 protein: CASSFWGYEQYF. As DNA, the CDR3 is TGTGCCAGCAGTTTTTGGGGCTACGAGCAGTACTTC.

In its sample, this clonotype was seen many times. The V and J genes are TRBV6-7 and TRBJ2-6; D unresolved. TRBV6-7 counts as an open reading frame of uncertain function. Trimming removed 4 bases at V and 2 bases at J, with 21 bases between. The length of the CDR3 is 19 residues. DNA for the CDR3: TGTGCCAGCAGTTTCCGACAACTATCTACCCACACTGGGGCCAACGTCCTGACTTTC. Translating it yields CASSFRQLSTHTGANVLTF.

This clonotype was recorded many times. V and J are TRBV6-5 and TRBJ2-6; a possible D gene is TRBD2 (7 bases). Deletions cut 4 bases from V and 2 bases from J, with 9 bases between. The CDR3 is 15 amino acids. Looked up from germline, CDR1 is MNHEY and CDR2 is SVGAGI. The CDR3 coding sequence is TGTGCCAGCAGTTGGGGGGGCGCTGGGGCCAACGTCCTGACTTTC. Encoded protein: CASSWGGAGANVLTF.

This clonotype showed up many times. The chain couples TRBV2 to TRBJ2-7; no clear D gene. Germline V gene lookup returns CDR1 SNHLY and CDR2 FYNNEI. V was clipped by 5 bases and J by 2 bases, with 7 bases between them. The length of the CDR3 is 12 residues. The CDR3 DNA is TGTGCCAGCAGTTTACTTACCTACGAGCAGTACTTC. Amino acids: CASSLLTYEQYF. Filled out from reference TRBV2 and TRBJ2-7, the complete variable domain reads EPEVTQTPSHQVTQMGQEVILRCVPISNHLYFYWYRQILGQKVEFLVSFYNNEISEKSEIFDDQFSVERPDGSNFTLKIRSTKLEDSAMYFCASSLLTYEQYFGPGTRLTVT.

The rearrangement links TRBV6-5 to TRBJ1-6; 7 bases line up with TRBD1. After removal of 3 bases from V and 6 bases from J, the junction contained 5 bases not matched to a gene. The CDR3 covers 15 residues. The germline V gene has CDR1 MNHEY and CDR2 SVGAGI. DNA of the CDR3: TGTGCCAGCAGTTATGGTACAGGGGTTAATTCACCCCTCCACTTT. Translating gives CASSYGTGVNSPLHF.

The chain joins TRBV12-3 or TRBV12-4 to TRBJ1-1; 7 bases match TRBD1. V lost 4 bases to trimming and J lost 0 bases; unmatched junction nucleotides: 8. The CDR3 extends over 16 amino acids. This CDR3 reads CASSSLPGQMNTEAFF. CDR3 DNA: TGTGCCAGCAGTTCCCTGCCGGGACAGATGAACACTGAAGCTTTCTTT.

The sample holds many counts of this clonotype. V usage is TRBV28 and J usage is TRBJ1-2, with 8 bases aligning to TRBD1. V lost 0 bases to trimming and J lost 5 bases; unmatched junction nucleotides: 5. The CDR3 is 15 amino acids. Germline V gene sequence: CDR1 MDHEN, CDR2 SYDVKM. Here the CDR3 reads CASSLWNRGKYGYTF. The DNA of the CDR3 is TGTGCCAGCAGTTTATGGAACAGGGGGAAGTATGGCTACACCTTC.

This clonotype showed up many times. This rearrangement joins TRBV30 to TRBJ2-7, with no clear D. The CDR3 consists of 14 residues. V lost 1 base and J lost 0, with 10 bases in between. CDR1 GTSNPN and CDR2 SVGIG come from the germline V gene (reference sequence). The CDR3 nucleotides are TGTGCCTGGAGTGCCGATGGCGGCTCCTACGAGCAGTACTTC. It is translated as CAWSADGGSYEQYF.

J is TRBJ1-2 and V is TRBV20-1, with D tentatively TRBD1 (5 bases). Germline loops: CDR1 DFQATT, CDR2 SNEGSKA (reference sequence). The CDR3 has 13 residues. Trimming cost V 3 bases and J 4 bases, with 12 bases left between them. The CDR3 coding sequence is TGCAGTGCTAGCGGGGCAACCAGCTATGGCTACACCTTC. It codes for CSASGATSYGYTF.